Below, one T cell receptor (beta chain) is given with its context. This CDR3 is built from 15 residues. Germline CDR1 reads MDHEN; CDR2 reads SYDVKM. V was pared by 6 bases and J by 3 bases, with 18 bases between. The record originates from a study of long-term antiretroviral therapy in people with HIV. Sequencing used immunoSEQ v3.0 at survey level. Libraries were prepared by immunoSEQ multiplex PCR; TCRdb keeps only in-frame clonotypes and omits some of them. The data contain 25,000 to 35,000 clones, about 90% of them singletons. The V gene is TRBV28, the J gene TRBJ2-7; D possibly uses TRBD1 or TRBD2 (5 bases each). Source: unsorted PBMCs, taken 1.8 years after starting antiretroviral therapy. This TCR derives from a woman under 30 with HIV. CDR3 DNA sequence: TGTGCCAGCAGCATACCGGGACCCACCCTCTACGAGCAGTACTTC. Translating it yields CASSIPGPTLYEQYF.